These 21 T cell receptor beta chains were all obtained from the same sample, sequenced in a study of graft-versus-host responses after intestinal transplantation. Using immunoSEQ multiplex PCR, the repertoire was profiled, and TCRdb retains in-frame clones only, with some absent. The sample lists about 90,000 clones, roughly 93% seen once, with 1.1% in the top ten. These receptors' targets are unknown. The specimen was unstimulated CD8+ T cells sorted from spleen or lymph node cells, collected before transplant. These receptors were taken from a human donor who was the organ donor for an intestinal transplant.

The chain joins TRBV7-8 to TRBJ1-1; D is possibly TRBD1 (5 bases). Germline V CDR1 and CDR2: SGHVS, FQNEAQ. There are 14 residues in the CDR3. V lost 8 bases and J 3 bases, leaving 16 bases between the germline ends. CDR3 sequence reads: CASSQYPGDTEAFF. The CDR3, as DNA: TGTGCCAGCTCCCAATACCCGGGGGACACTGAAGCTTTCTTT.

This rearrangement joins TRBV7-6 to TRBJ2-7, with 9 bases fitting TRBD1. The V segment lost 1 base and the J segment 2 bases; nucleotides outside the gene matches: 3. The germline gives CDR1 SGHVS, CDR2 FNYEAQ. This CDR3 is 15 amino acids long. CDR3 protein: CASSLGDRAPYEQYF. The CDR3, as DNA: TGTGCCAGCAGCTTAGGGGACAGGGCGCCCTACGAGCAGTACTTC.

The chain uses TRBV25-1 and TRBJ2-7; 8 bases are shared with TRBD1. The CDR3 is 15 amino acids. Germline CDR1 is MGHDK and CDR2 is SYGVNS. J was trimmed by 6 bases and V by 1 base; bases with no gene match: 8. The CDR3 is CASSELNYRGSEQYF. CDR3 DNA sequence: TGTGCCAGCAGTGAATTAAATTACAGGGGGTCCGAGCAGTACTTC.

The chain is built from TRBV7-9 and TRBJ2-1; unclear D gene. V gave up 2 bases and J gave up 5 bases, with 10 bases separating them. The germline V gene encodes CDR1 SEHNR and CDR2 FQNEAQ (reference sequence). The CDR3 length is 14 residues. The CDR3: CASSLLNRDNEQFF. For the CDR3, the DNA is TGTGCCAGCAGCTTATTGAACAGAGACAATGAGCAGTTCTTC.

This chain links TRBV19 with TRBJ2-7, with D perhaps TRBD1 (6 bases). Deletions cut 3 bases from V and 4 bases from J, with 16 bases between. Germline CDR1 LNHDA, CDR2 SQIVND (reference sequence). CDR3 length: 15 residues. CDR3 in amino acids: CASSIDSVGAYEQYF. The CDR3 DNA reads as TGTGCCAGTAGTATCGACTCCGTGGGGGCTTACGAGCAGTACTTC.

The chain couples TRBV9 to TRBJ2-7; 10 positions match TRBD2. CDR3 length: 15 residues. V was clipped by 0 bases and J by 6 bases; unmatched bases: 6. Germline CDR1 is SGDLS and CDR2 is YYNGEE. CDR3 nucleotide sequence: TGTGCCAGCAGCGTAGCAGCGGGGGGGCCTGGCGAGCAGTACTTC. Translation gives CASSVAAGGPGEQYF. The full variable domain, in which reference TRBV9 and TRBJ2-7 provide the parts outside the CDR3, is DSGVTQTPKHLITATGQRVTLRCSPRSGDLSVYWYQQSLDQGLQFLIQYYNGEERAKGNILERFSAQQFPDLHSELNLSSLELGDSALYFCASSVAAGGPGEQYFGPGTRLTVT.

The table lists this clone with a few counts. The DNA for the CDR3 is TGTGCCTGGAGTCCGGGACTAAGCACAGATACGCAGTATTTT. Amino acid sequence: CAWSPGLSTDTQYF. This chain uses TRBV30 with TRBJ2-3, with 7 bases fitting TRBD2. With 2 bases clipped from V and 0 bases from J, the junction kept 2 bases outside the gene matches. Per the germline V gene, CDR1 is GTSNPN and CDR2 is SVGIG (reference sequence). The CDR3 covers 14 residues.

The V and J genes are TRBV27 and TRBJ2-7; D is perhaps TRBD1 (6 bases). CDR1 is MNHEY, CDR2 SMNVEV, per germline (reference sequence). The CDR3 runs to 13 residues. Trimming left V 6 bases short and J 3 bases short, with 12 bases between. This CDR3 is CASRLTGDYEQYF. Here the CDR3 DNA reads TGTGCCAGCAGGTTGACAGGCGACTACGAGCAGTACTTC.

The chain combines TRBV28 with TRBJ1-5, with D tentatively TRBD1 (5 bases). The CDR3 has 14 residues. Trimming cost V 6 bases and J 7 bases, with 16 bases left between them. The V gene's germline CDR1 is MDHEN and CDR2 SYDVKM. The CDR3 nucleotides read TGTGCCAGCAGCCCTGGGAGGGGTTGGCAGCCCCAGCATTTT. Amino acids: CASSPGRGWQPQHF.

The V call is TRBV25-1, the J call TRBJ2-1; TRBD2 is a possible D gene (5 bases). The CDR3 has 15 residues. The germline V and J ends were trimmed by 1 base and 4 bases, with 11 bases remaining between them. Germline V lookup: CDR1 MGHDK, CDR2 SYGVNS. CDR3 nucleotide sequence: TGTGCCAGCAGTGAATCACTGGCGGGTTACAATGAGCAGTTCTTC. It yields the protein CASSESLAGYNEQFF.

The chain joins TRBV10-1 to TRBJ1-2; D remains unclear. The CDR3 loop spans 14 amino acids. Trimming took 0 bases from V and 6 from J, leaving 11 bases between them. Germline V CDR1 and CDR2: WNHNN, SYGVQD (reference sequence). The CDR3 sequence: CASSESWWHHGYTF. The DNA of the CDR3 is TGCGCCAGCAGTGAGTCGTGGTGGCACCATGGCTACACCTTC.

The chain links TRBV11-2 to TRBJ2-7; perhaps TRBD2 as D (6 bases). From germline, CDR1 is SGHAT and CDR2 FQNNGV. The CDR3 consists of 17 residues. The V gene lost 1 base and the J gene lost 0 bases, with 16 bases spanning the gap. CDR3 sequence reads: CASSLGGWGEHSYEQYF. CDR3 in DNA: TGTGCCAGCAGCTTAGGAGGGTGGGGGGAGCACTCCTACGAGCAGTACTTC.

V is TRBV4-1 and J is TRBJ1-2; D not certain. V lost 4 bases, J lost 8 bases, and 11 bases lay in between. The CDR3 is 12 amino acids. CDR1 MGHRA and CDR2 YSYEKL come from the germline V gene. This CDR3 is CASSRDGSGYTF. Written as DNA, the CDR3 is TGCGCCAGCAGCCGAGACGGTTCCGGCTACACCTTC.

V usage is TRBV19 and J usage is TRBJ2-1; 10 nucleotides line up with TRBD2. Germline CDR1 LNHDA, CDR2 SQIVND (reference sequence). The CDR3 consists of 15 residues. V was clipped by 4 bases and J by 4 bases; unmatched bases: 4. Here the CDR3 reads CASSRAGGVYNEQFF. CDR3 sequence (DNA): TGTGCCAGTAGTAGAGCGGGAGGGGTATACAATGAGCAGTTCTTC.

The V and J genes are TRBV7-9 and TRBJ2-3, with TRBD2 matching 15 bases. The CDR3 extends over 16 amino acids. Trimming cost V 4 bases and J 6 bases; bases outside gene matches: 5. From germline, CDR1 is SEHNR and CDR2 FQNEAQ (reference sequence). This chain's CDR3 is CASSSTGTSGRDTQYF. The CDR3 DNA follows: TGTGCCAGCAGCTCCACCGGGACTAGCGGGAGGGATACGCAGTATTTT.

This clone was detected once. The chain is built from TRBV10-3 and TRBJ2-5; 9 bases map to TRBD2. V was clipped by 3 bases and J by 5 bases; unmatched bases: 10. This CDR3 has 16 residues. Per the germline V gene, CDR1 is ENHRY and CDR2 is SYGVKD. CDR3 sequence: CAISDRSTSGWETQYF. CDR3 coding DNA: TGTGCCATCAGTGACCGAAGTACTAGCGGGTGGGAGACCCAGTACTTC.

This sequence joins TRBV29-1 and TRBJ1-1, with D perhaps TRBD1 (6 bases). Between the trimmed V and J ends, which lost 0 bases and 6 bases, there was a span of 8 bases. The CDR3 has 12 amino acids. The germline gives CDR1 SQVTM, CDR2 ANQGSEA. The CDR3 DNA reads TGCAGCGTTGAAGACGACAGGCCTGAAGCTTTCTTT. This encodes CSVEDDRPEAFF.

J is TRBJ1-2 and V is TRBV7-6; 12 bases are a match to TRBD1. V gave up 4 bases and J gave up 5 bases; unmatched junction bases: 5. The germline CDR1 and CDR2 sequences are SGHVS and FNYEAQ. This CDR3 region has 15 residues. CDR3 nucleotide sequence: TGTGCCAGCAGCTCGGGACAGGGGGCGAAGTATGGCTACACCTTC. This codes for CASSSGQGAKYGYTF.

The chain joins TRBV2 to TRBJ1-3; possible D gene TRBD1, 5 bases. V gave up 2 bases and J gave up 4 bases, with 9 bases separating them. The CDR3 length is 14 residues. Per the germline V gene, CDR1 is SNHLY and CDR2 is FYNNEI. CDR3 nucleotide sequence: TGTGCCAGCAGTGAATCGGGGGGGGGAAACACCATATATTTT. Translation gives CASSESGGGNTIYF.

This clone has a single count. The chain joins TRBV18 to TRBJ2-5; unclear D gene. Trimming shortened V by 5 bases and J by 3 bases, and 13 bases separated the two germline ends. Germline loops: CDR1 KGHSH, CDR2 LQKENI. The CDR3 has 14 amino acids. The CDR3 loop reads CASSDTAPEETQYF. The CDR3 nucleotides are TGTGCCAGCTCAGACACGGCGCCTGAAGAGACCCAGTACTTC. Full variable domain (missing parts from reference TRBV18 and TRBJ2-5): NAGVMQNPRHLVRRRGQEARLRCSPMKGHSHVYWYRQLPEEGLKFMVYLQKENIIDESGMPKERFSAEFPKEGPSILRIQQVVRGDSAAYFCASSDTAPEETQYFGPGTRLLVL.

V is TRBV4-3 and J is TRBJ2-7, with TRBD1 identical over 9 bases. J lost 2 bases, V lost 0 bases, and 14 bases had no gene match. Looked up from germline, CDR1 is LGHNA and CDR2 is YSLEER. The CDR3 spans 19 residues. CDR3 DNA: TGCGCCAGCAGCCAAGATAGGGATCGCACAGGGGGCTGGGCCTACGAGCAGTACTTC. Amino acid sequence: CASSQDRDRTGGWAYEQYF.